This TCR beta chain was identified during a study of identical twins. Only a few counts were recorded for this clonotype. A universal primer binding site was introduced by template switching. The final cDNA contained unique molecular identifiers. TCRdb reprocessed the 5' RACE reads via MiXCR and lists one record per CDR3 protein. The sample consists of 600,000 to 850,000 distinct CDR3 sequences, approximately 18% of them appearing once. CDR1 is SGDLS and CDR2 is YYNGEE in the germline V gene. The CDR3 has 14 residues. V shed 0 bases and J shed 6 bases, with 10 bases lying between them. This sample also appeared in a second study, on T cells expressing NK-cell markers. From that paper: Sequencing covered eight donors, seven HCMV-seropositive and one seronegative.

The V and J genes are TRBV9 and TRBJ2-1, with D possibly matching TRBD2 (6 bases). The clonotype comes from a woman aged 18-29 years in good health. What was sequenced was PBMCs. The CDR3 bases are TGTGCCAGCAGCGTAGAGGCGGGAAGCAATGAGCAGTTCTTC. Its protein is CASSVEAGSNEQFF.